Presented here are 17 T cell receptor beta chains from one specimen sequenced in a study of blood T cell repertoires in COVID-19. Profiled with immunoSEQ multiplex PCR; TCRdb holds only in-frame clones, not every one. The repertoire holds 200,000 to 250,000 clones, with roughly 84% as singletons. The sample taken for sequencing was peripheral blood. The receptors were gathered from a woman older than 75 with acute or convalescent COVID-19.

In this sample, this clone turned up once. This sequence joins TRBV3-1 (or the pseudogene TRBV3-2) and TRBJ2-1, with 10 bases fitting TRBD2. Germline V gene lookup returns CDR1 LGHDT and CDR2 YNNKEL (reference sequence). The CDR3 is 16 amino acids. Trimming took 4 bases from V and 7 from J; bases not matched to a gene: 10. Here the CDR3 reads CASSPSGGAFMNEQFF. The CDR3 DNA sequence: TGTGCCAGCAGCCCGAGCGGGGGGGCCTTTATGAATGAGCAGTTCTTC.

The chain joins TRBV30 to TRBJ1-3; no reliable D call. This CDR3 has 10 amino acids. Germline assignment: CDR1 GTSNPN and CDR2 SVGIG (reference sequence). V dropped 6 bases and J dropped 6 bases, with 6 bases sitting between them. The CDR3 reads CACRTNTIYF. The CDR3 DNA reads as TGTGCCTGTAGAACAAACACCATATATTTT.

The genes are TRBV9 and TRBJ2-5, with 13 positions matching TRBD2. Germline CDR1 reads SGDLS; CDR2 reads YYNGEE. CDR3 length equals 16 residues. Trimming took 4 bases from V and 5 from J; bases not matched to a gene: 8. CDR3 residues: CASSMSGLAGIETQYF. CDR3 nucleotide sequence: TGTGCCAGCAGCATGTCGGGACTAGCGGGGATTGAGACCCAGTACTTC. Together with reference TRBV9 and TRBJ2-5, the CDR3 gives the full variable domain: DSGVTQTPKHLITATGQRVTLRCSPRSGDLSVYWYQQSLDQGLQFLIQYYNGEERAKGNILERFSAQQFPDLHSELNLSSLELGDSALYFCASSMSGLAGIETQYFGPGTRLLVL.

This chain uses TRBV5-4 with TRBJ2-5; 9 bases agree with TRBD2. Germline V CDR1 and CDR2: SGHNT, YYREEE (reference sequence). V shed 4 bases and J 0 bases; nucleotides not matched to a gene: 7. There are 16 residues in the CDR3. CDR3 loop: CASSPSSGDHQETQYF. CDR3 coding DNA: TGTGCCAGCAGCCCTTCTAGCGGGGACCACCAAGAGACCCAGTACTTC.

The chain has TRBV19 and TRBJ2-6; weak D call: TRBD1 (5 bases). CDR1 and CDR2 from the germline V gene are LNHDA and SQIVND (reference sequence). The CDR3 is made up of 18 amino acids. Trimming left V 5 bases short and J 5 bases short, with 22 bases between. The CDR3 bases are TGTGCCAGTAGTCCAGGCGGCCACCAGTTGGGGCGGGCCAACGTCCTGACTTTC. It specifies CASSPGGHQLGRANVLTF. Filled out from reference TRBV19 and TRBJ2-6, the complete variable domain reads DGGITQSPKYLFRKEGQNVTLSCEQNLNHDAMYWYRQDPGQGLRLIYYSQIVNDFQKGDIAEGYSVSREKKESFPLTVTSAQKNPTAFYLCASSPGGHQLGRANVLTFGAGSRLTVL.

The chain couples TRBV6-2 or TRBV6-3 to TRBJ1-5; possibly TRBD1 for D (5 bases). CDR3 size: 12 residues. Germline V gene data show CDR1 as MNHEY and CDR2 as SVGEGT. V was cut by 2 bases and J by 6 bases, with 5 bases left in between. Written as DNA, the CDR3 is TGTGCCAGCAGTTACGGGGCTCAGCCCCAGCATTTT. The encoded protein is CASSYGAQPQHF.

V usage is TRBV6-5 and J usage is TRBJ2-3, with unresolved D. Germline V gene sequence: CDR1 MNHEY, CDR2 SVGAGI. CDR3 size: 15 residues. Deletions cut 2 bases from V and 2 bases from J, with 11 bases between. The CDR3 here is CASSYGVSDTDTQYF. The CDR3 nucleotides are TGTGCCAGCAGTTACGGAGTATCCGACACAGATACGCAGTATTTT.

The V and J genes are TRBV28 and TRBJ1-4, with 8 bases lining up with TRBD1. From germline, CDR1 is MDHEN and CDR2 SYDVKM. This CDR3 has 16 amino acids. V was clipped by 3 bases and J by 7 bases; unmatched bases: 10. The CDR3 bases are TGTGCCAGCAGTTTGGGAGGGACAGGACACGGTGAAAAACTGTTTTTT. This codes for CASSLGGTGHGEKLFF.

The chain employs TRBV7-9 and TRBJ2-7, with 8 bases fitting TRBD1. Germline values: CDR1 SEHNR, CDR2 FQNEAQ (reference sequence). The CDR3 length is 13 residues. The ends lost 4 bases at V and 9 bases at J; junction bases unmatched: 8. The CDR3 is CASSYDRGRVQYF. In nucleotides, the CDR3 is TGTGCCAGCAGCTACGACAGGGGTCGGGTGCAGTACTTC.

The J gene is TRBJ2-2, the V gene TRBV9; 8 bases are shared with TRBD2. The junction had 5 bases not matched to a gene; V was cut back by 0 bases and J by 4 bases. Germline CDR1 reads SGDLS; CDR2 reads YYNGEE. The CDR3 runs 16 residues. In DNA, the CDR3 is TGTGCCAGCAGCGTAGGCCCCGGGGGGGCCACCGGGGAGCTGTTTTTT. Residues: CASSVGPGGATGELFF.

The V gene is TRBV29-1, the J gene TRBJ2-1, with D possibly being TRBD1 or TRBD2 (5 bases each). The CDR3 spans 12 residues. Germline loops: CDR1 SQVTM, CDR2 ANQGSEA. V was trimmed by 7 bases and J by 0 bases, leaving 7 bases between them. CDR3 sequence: CSGGYSYNEQFF. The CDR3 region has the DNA TGCAGCGGGGGGTACTCCTACAATGAGCAGTTCTTC.

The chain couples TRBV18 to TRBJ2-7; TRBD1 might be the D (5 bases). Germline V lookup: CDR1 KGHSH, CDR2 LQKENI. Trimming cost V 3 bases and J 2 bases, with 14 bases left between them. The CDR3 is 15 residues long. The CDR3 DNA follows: TGTGCCAGCTCACCTACCAGGGCCTTCCCCTACGAGCAGTACTTC. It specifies CASSPTRAFPYEQYF.

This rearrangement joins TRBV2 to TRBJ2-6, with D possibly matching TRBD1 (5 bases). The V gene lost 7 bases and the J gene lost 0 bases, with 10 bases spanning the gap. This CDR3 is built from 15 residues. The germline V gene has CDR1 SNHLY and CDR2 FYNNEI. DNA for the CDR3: TGTGCCAGCACCGGACACTACTCTGGGGCCAACGTCCTGACTTTC. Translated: CASTGHYSGANVLTF.

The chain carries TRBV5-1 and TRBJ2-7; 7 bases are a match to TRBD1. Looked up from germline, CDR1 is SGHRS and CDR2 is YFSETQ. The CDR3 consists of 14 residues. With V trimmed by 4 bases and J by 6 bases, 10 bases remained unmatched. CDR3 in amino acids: CASSHKTGSSEQYF. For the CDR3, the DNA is TGCGCCAGCAGCCACAAGACAGGGAGTAGCGAGCAGTACTTC. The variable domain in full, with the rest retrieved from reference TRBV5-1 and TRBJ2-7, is KAGVTQTPRYLIKTRGQQVTLSCSPISGHRSVSWYQQTPGQGLQFLFEYFSETQRNKGNFPGRFSGRQFSNSRSEMNVSTLELGDSALYLCASSHKTGSSEQYFGPGTRLTVT.

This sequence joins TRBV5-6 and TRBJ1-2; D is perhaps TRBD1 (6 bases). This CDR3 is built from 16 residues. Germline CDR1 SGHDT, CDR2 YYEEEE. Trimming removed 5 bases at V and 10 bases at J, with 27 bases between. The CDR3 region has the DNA TGTGCCAGCAGTATACTTACCACAGGGAAACGCTTCGACTACACCTTC. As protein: CASSILTTGKRFDYTF.

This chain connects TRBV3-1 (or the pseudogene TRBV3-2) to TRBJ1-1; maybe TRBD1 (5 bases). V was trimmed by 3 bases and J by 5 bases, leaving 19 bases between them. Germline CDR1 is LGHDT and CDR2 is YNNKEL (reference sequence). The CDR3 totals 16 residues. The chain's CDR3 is CASSQGSGRGGTEAFF. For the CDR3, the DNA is TGTGCCAGCAGCCAGGGGAGCGGACGCGGGGGTACTGAAGCTTTCTTT.

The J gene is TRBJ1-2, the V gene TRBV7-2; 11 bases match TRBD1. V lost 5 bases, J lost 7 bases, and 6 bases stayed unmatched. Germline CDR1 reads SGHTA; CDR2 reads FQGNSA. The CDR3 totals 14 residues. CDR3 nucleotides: TGTGCCAGCAGCCCCGGACAGGGGGCTTTTGGCTACACCTTC. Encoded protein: CASSPGQGAFGYTF.